Following are 26 T cell receptor beta chains from one sample sequenced in a study of early T cells in non-severe SARS-CoV-2 infection. MiXCR, applied by TCRdb to the 5' RACE reads, yields one record per CDR3 protein. The sample records roughly 62,000 distinct CDR3 sequences, roughly 8% being singletons. Sequenced: whole blood. These TCRs come from an adult who was a healthcare worker with PCR-confirmed SARS-CoV-2 infection or an uninfected control (not recorded which).

As DNA, the CDR3 is TGTGCCAGCTCCCAACCAACCAAGGGGGTGGGGTCGCGGCAGTACTTC. It encodes CASSQPTKGVGSRQYF. The V and J genes are TRBV27 and TRBJ2-7; tentatively, D is TRBD1 (6 bases). CDR3 length: 16 amino acids. Per the germline V gene, CDR1 is MNHEY and CDR2 is SMNVEV (reference sequence). Trimming cost V 8 bases and J 9 bases, with 29 bases left between them.

This clonotype was counted at least ten times. This sequence joins TRBV7-6 and TRBJ2-3; D is possibly TRBD1 (7 bases). Germline V CDR1 and CDR2: SGHVS, FNYEAQ. V was pared by 3 bases and J by 0 bases, with 16 bases between. The CDR3 loop spans 17 amino acids. As DNA, the CDR3 is TGTGCCAGCAGCTTTCAGGGGGAGGACACCAGCACAGATACGCAGTATTTT. This translates into CASSFQGEDTSTDTQYF.

This clonotype was seen ten or more times. The chain combines TRBV11-2 with TRBJ2-1; the D gene is possibly TRBD1 (6 bases). The CDR3 loop spans 13 amino acids. V was shortened by 3 bases and J by 4 bases, with 7 bases between the two germline ends. Germline CDR1 SGHAT, CDR2 FQNNGV. The CDR3 nucleotides read TGTGCCAGCAGCTTGACAGGTTACAATGAGCAGTTCTTC. It encodes CASSLTGYNEQFF.

This chain joins TRBV28 and TRBJ1-3; D gene ambiguous. The CDR3 is 13 amino acids. V lost 3 bases and J 0 bases, leaving 3 bases between the germline ends. Germline V CDR1 and CDR2: MDHEN, SYDVKM. The CDR3 coding sequence is TGTGCCAGCAGTTTTCCCTCTGGAAACACCATATATTTT. Its translation is CASSFPSGNTIYF.

In this sample, this clonotype turned up a few times. The chain joins TRBV12-5 to TRBJ2-7, with 8 bases identical to TRBD1. V was clipped by 7 bases and J by 6 bases; unmatched bases: 14. This CDR3 is built from 15 residues. The germline V gene encodes CDR1 LGHNT and CDR2 FRNRAP. Here the CDR3 DNA reads TGTGCTAGTGCCACGGACAGGGTCTCCCTTTCCGAGCAGTACTTC. Translating gives CASATDRVSLSEQYF.

This clonotype was recorded at least ten times. The chain joins TRBV7-2 to TRBJ2-5; TRBD2 aligns across 7 bases. The CDR3 runs 13 residues. The J segment lost 5 bases and the V segment lost 1 base, leaving 1 base of the junction unmatched. Germline CDR1 is SGHTA and CDR2 is FQGNSA. In DNA, the CDR3 is TGTGCCAGCAGCTTAGTGCGGGGGGAGACCCAGTACTTC. Translated, it gives CASSLVRGETQYF.

This sequence joins TRBV5-4 and TRBJ1-1; D is unresolved. The CDR3 extends over 16 amino acids. Trimming took off 0 bases at V and 0 bases at J, with 12 bases between the two ends. Germline values: CDR1 SGHNT, CDR2 YYREEE (reference sequence). In DNA, the CDR3 is TGTGCCAGCAGCTTGGGAGCAGGAGCTATGAACACTGAAGCTTTCTTT. It is translated as CASSLGAGAMNTEAFF.

This clonotype occurred many times. The chain employs TRBV29-1 and TRBJ1-2; the match to TRBD1 covers 7 bases. Germline V gives CDR1 SQVTM, CDR2 ANQGSEA. This CDR3 is built from 13 residues. V dropped 5 bases and J dropped 2; count of bases not matched to a gene: 5. CDR3 sequence reads: CSVTGDWNYGYTF. The CDR3 nucleotides read TGCAGCGTTACAGGGGATTGGAACTATGGCTACACCTTC.

This clonotype was counted ten times or more. The J gene is TRBJ2-1, the V gene TRBV2; D remains ambiguous. This CDR3 is built from 17 residues. Between the trimmed V and J ends, which lost 7 bases and 3 bases, there was a span of 22 bases. Germline V gene data show CDR1 as SNHLY and CDR2 as FYNNEI. CDR3 in amino acids: CASTLRQLVNLYNEQFF. In DNA, the CDR3 is TGTGCCAGCACCCTCCGGCAACTTGTAAACCTCTACAATGAGCAGTTCTTC.

This clonotype was observed many times. The rearrangement joins TRBV5-1 to TRBJ2-7, with 11 bases lining up with TRBD2. The germline V gene has CDR1 SGHRS and CDR2 YFSETQ. V shed 3 bases and J 6 bases; nucleotides not matched to a gene: 5. This CDR3 spans 14 amino acids. The CDR3 bases are TGCGCCAGCAGCTCACTAGCGGGAGATCTCGAGCAGTACTTC. Residues: CASSSLAGDLEQYF.

This clonotype was seen a handful of times. V is TRBV6-6 and J is TRBJ1-5; TRBD1 might be the D (6 bases). This CDR3 contains 14 residues. Between the trimmed V and J ends, which lost 3 bases and 7 bases, there was a span of 13 bases. From germline, CDR1 is MNHNY and CDR2 SVGAGI (reference sequence). This chain's CDR3 is CASSYMGGGQPQHF. The CDR3 nucleotides read TGTGCCAGCAGTTATATGGGGGGCGGGCAGCCCCAGCATTTT.

This clonotype was seen a handful of times. The V call is TRBV5-1, the J call TRBJ2-1, with unresolved D. Trimming cost V 6 bases and J 4 bases, with 23 bases left between them. The CDR3 is 17 residues long. CDR1 and CDR2 (germline): SGHRS, YFSETQ. CDR3 sequence reads: CASTGNPTRTLYNEQFF. CDR3 nucleotide sequence: TGCGCCAGCACCGGAAACCCGACGAGGACCCTATACAATGAGCAGTTCTTC.

This clonotype was counted between two and nine times. V gene TRBV29-1 combines with J gene TRBJ2-7; D is possibly TRBD1 (5 bases). Germline V gives CDR1 SQVTM, CDR2 ANQGSEA. The CDR3 totals 14 residues. V was shortened by 0 bases and J by 2 bases, with 11 bases between the two germline ends. This chain's CDR3 is CSVEDRASTYEQYF. Here the CDR3 DNA reads TGCAGCGTTGAAGACAGGGCGAGCACCTACGAGCAGTACTTC.

This rearrangement joins TRBV7-6 to TRBJ2-5, with 7 positions matching TRBD1. Trimming removed 5 bases from V and 5 bases from J; junction bases left unmatched: 8. Germline CDR1 reads SGHVS; CDR2 reads FNYEAQ. This CDR3 is 14 amino acids long. The CDR3 nucleotides read TGTGCCAGCAGCGCCCGACAGGGCGGGGAGACCCAGTACTTC. This translates into CASSARQGGETQYF.

The chain links TRBV6-4 to TRBJ2-2; D gene ambiguous. In germline, CDR1 is MRHNA, CDR2 SNTAGT. V lost 7 bases and J 4 bases, leaving 16 bases between the germline ends. This CDR3 region has 15 residues. The CDR3 is CASKPEIASTGELFF. In DNA form, the CDR3 reads TGTGCCAGCAAGCCCGAGATAGCTTCCACCGGGGAGCTGTTTTTT.

This clonotype was counted between two and nine times. The J gene is TRBJ1-5, the V gene TRBV28; maybe TRBD1 (5 bases). Germline assignment: CDR1 MDHEN and CDR2 SYDVKM. V shed 7 bases and J shed 1 base, with 17 bases lying between them. This CDR3 contains 16 residues. CDR3 nucleotides: TGTGCCAGCATTCCCAGTGGGACGCTGAGCAATCAGCCCCAGCATTTT. Translating gives CASIPSGTLSNQPQHF. Together with reference TRBV28 and TRBJ1-5, the CDR3 gives the full variable domain: DVKVTQSSRYLVKRTGEKVFLECVQDMDHENMFWYRQDPGLGLRLIYFSYDVKMKEKGDIPEGYSVSREKKERFSLILESASTNQTSMYLCASIPSGTLSNQPQHFGDGTRLSIL.

This clonotype was counted only a few times. The rearrangement uses TRBV5-1 and TRBJ2-5, with TRBD2 identical over 9 bases. Germline CDR1 reads SGHRS; CDR2 reads YFSETQ. The CDR3 runs 16 residues. J was trimmed by 4 bases and V by 0 bases; bases with no gene match: 7. For the CDR3, the DNA is TGCGCCAGCAGCTTGGTCGCTAGCGGGATTGGAGAGACCCAGTACTTC. As protein: CASSLVASGIGETQYF.

V usage is TRBV29-1 and J usage is TRBJ2-1; D remains unclear. Germline V CDR1 and CDR2: SQVTM, ANQGSEA. V was clipped by 4 bases and J by 2 bases, with 12 bases between them. The CDR3 is 14 residues long. CDR3 loop: CSVVSGTPYNEQFF. The CDR3 DNA sequence: TGCAGCGTTGTGTCTGGAACCCCCTACAATGAGCAGTTCTTC.

The chain couples TRBV18 to TRBJ2-5; D gene uncertain. Trimming took off 0 bases at V and 6 bases at J, with 14 bases between the two ends. Looked up from germline, CDR1 is KGHSH and CDR2 is LQKENI. This CDR3 comprises 15 residues. The CDR3 here is CASSPPSTSQKTQYF. CDR3 sequence (DNA): TGTGCCAGCTCACCACCGTCGACCTCTCAGAAGACCCAGTACTTC.

This clonotype has a handful of counts. The chain combines TRBV7-9 with TRBJ2-7, with D possibly matching TRBD1 (6 bases). V gave up 5 bases and J gave up 3 bases, with 11 bases separating them. The germline V gene encodes CDR1 SEHNR and CDR2 FQNEAQ (reference sequence). The CDR3 runs to 13 residues. DNA of the CDR3: TGTGCCAGCAGCCCAGGACAGCACTACGAGCAGTACTTC. It specifies CASSPGQHYEQYF.

This clonotype was seen a handful of times. CDR3 in amino acids: CSARDASTATQYF. The CDR3 nucleotides are TGCAGTGCTAGAGATGCTAGCACAGCTACCCAGTACTTC. The chain is built from TRBV20-1 and TRBJ2-5; possible D gene TRBD2, 5 bases. CDR1 is DFQATT and CDR2 is SNEGSKA in the germline V gene (reference sequence). With 0 bases removed from V and 8 bases from J, the gap between germline ends came to 13 bases. CDR3 length: 13 amino acids.

This clonotype showed up many times. The rearrangement uses TRBV28 and TRBJ1-5, with unresolved D. This CDR3 spans 15 amino acids. Germline V CDR1 and CDR2: MDHEN, SYDVKM. V was pared by 2 bases and J by 6 bases, with 14 bases between. CDR3 DNA: TGTGCCAGCAGTTTAGGATCGGAATTTGGTCAGCCCCAGCATTTT. This codes for CASSLGSEFGQPQHF. Full variable domain (outside the CDR3, taken from reference TRBV28 and TRBJ1-5): DVKVTQSSRYLVKRTGEKVFLECVQDMDHENMFWYRQDPGLGLRLIYFSYDVKMKEKGDIPEGYSVSREKKERFSLILESASTNQTSMYLCASSLGSEFGQPQHFGDGTRLSIL.

This chain uses TRBV5-4 with TRBJ2-1, with TRBD2 matching over 11 bases. The length of the CDR3 is 15 residues. V lost 0 bases and J lost 7; bases outside the gene matches: 3. Germline V lookup: CDR1 SGHNT, CDR2 YYREEE (reference sequence). Here the CDR3 DNA reads TGTGCCAGCAGCTTGGCTCTAGCGGGGGGTAATGAGCAGTTCTTC. This gives the protein CASSLALAGGNEQFF.

This clonotype was seen at least ten times. CDR3 amino acids: CASSPLGRGNEQFF. DNA of the CDR3: TGTGCCAGCTCACCACTGGGTAGAGGCAATGAGCAGTTCTTC. This chain links TRBV18 with TRBJ2-1; D not certain. Trimming cost V 1 base and J 6 bases, with 10 bases left between them. The CDR3 loop spans 14 amino acids. CDR1 KGHSH and CDR2 LQKENI come from the germline V gene.

This clonotype showed up many times. The rearrangement uses TRBV28 and TRBJ2-1, with TRBD1 identical over 11 bases. The germline gives CDR1 MDHEN, CDR2 SYDVKM. With V trimmed by 5 bases and J by 8 bases, 8 bases remained unmatched. There are 15 residues in the CDR3. The CDR3 sequence: CASSRRTGGNYEQFF. The DNA of the CDR3 is TGTGCCAGCAGTCGCCGGACAGGGGGCAACTATGAGCAGTTCTTC.

The chain joins TRBV29-1 to TRBJ2-5, with no clear D. V lost 0 bases, J lost 4 bases, and 9 bases lay in between. The CDR3 extends over 13 amino acids. Germline CDR1 and CDR2: SQVTM and ANQGSEA. The CDR3 region is CSVEEPARETQYF. The CDR3 nucleotides read TGCAGCGTTGAAGAACCGGCGAGAGAGACCCAGTACTTC. The full variable domain, its missing parts supplied by reference TRBV29-1 and TRBJ2-5, is SAVISQKPSRDICQRGTSLTIQCQVDSQVTMMFWYRQQPGQSLTLIATANQGSEATYESGFVIDKFPISRPNLTFSTLTVSNMSPEDSSIYLCSVEEPARETQYFGPGTRLLVL.